Presented here are 7 T cell receptor beta chains from one specimen sequenced in a study of cytomegalovirus exposure and HLA in healthy donors (dated by TCRdb to 2016 to 2017). Libraries were prepared through the immunoSEQ multiplex PCR assay. The multiplex PCR relied on a mix of 60 forward primers for TCR Vbeta segments and 13 reverse primers for TCR Jbeta segments. Here the immuneACCESS table is served through TCRdb, limited to in-frame sequences with V and J called. Missing clones are a known gap in these copies; in checked studies unresolved V genes cover under half, and the rest lacks a known reason. This sample is represented by around 240,000 clones; about 81% of them were singletons. The ten largest make up 5% to 6% of the sample. Input material: PBMCs. These receptors originate from a woman aged 35 to 49 in good health and CMV-seropositive.

The chain uses TRBV27 and TRBJ2-7; TRBD2 might be the D (6 bases). The CDR3 sequence is 15 residues long. V was cut by 0 bases and J by 7 bases, with 16 bases left in between. From germline, CDR1 is MNHEY and CDR2 SMNVEV (reference sequence). The CDR3: CASSLSRPGVREQYF. CDR3 sequence (DNA): TGTGCCAGCAGTTTATCGAGACCGGGGGTCCGGGAGCAGTACTTC.

V is TRBV5-1 and J is TRBJ2-7, with D maybe TRBD1 (6 bases). Trimming took off 6 bases at V and 3 bases at J, with 13 bases between the two ends. CDR3 length: 13 amino acids. CDR1 and CDR2 (germline): SGHRS, YFSETQ. The CDR3 loop is CASTGTLGYEQYF. The CDR3 region has the DNA TGCGCCAGCACCGGGACATTGGGCTACGAGCAGTACTTC.

This sequence joins TRBV7-8 and TRBJ2-1, with a possible D match to TRBD2 (6 bases). CDR1 SGHVS and CDR2 FQNEAQ come from the germline V gene. V shed 5 bases and J shed 2 bases, with 16 bases lying between them. The CDR3 totals 16 residues. CDR3 protein: CASSPTGGFTYNEQFF. The CDR3 bases are TGTGCCAGCAGCCCCACAGGAGGGTTTACCTACAATGAGCAGTTCTTC.

This chain joins TRBV7-9 and TRBJ1-4; a possible D gene is TRBD1 (6 bases). Deletions cut 3 bases from V and 12 bases from J, with 17 bases between. This CDR3 region has 14 residues. Germline CDR1 and CDR2: SEHNR and FQNEAQ (reference sequence). CDR3 DNA: TGTGCCAGCAGCTTTCGGACCGGCGAGGGGGAACTGTTTTTT. This sequence encodes CASSFRTGEGELFF.

This chain uses TRBV27 with TRBJ1-1; 11 bases map to TRBD1. V was clipped by 6 bases and J by 4 bases; unmatched bases: 7. Germline-derived CDR1 and CDR2 are MNHEY and SMNVEV (reference sequence). The CDR3 has 15 amino acids. CDR3 sequence: CASSRGTGGSTEAFF. Here the CDR3 DNA reads TGTGCCAGCAGCCGAGGGACAGGGGGAAGCACTGAAGCTTTCTTT.

The V call is TRBV4-2, the J call TRBJ2-5; the match to TRBD2 covers 7 bases. CDR3 length: 13 amino acids. The trim removed 4 bases at V and 5 bases at J, leaving 4 bases unmatched. Germline V gives CDR1 LGHNA, CDR2 YNFKEQ. The CDR3 spells CASSPGGWETQYF. Here the CDR3 DNA reads TGTGCCAGCAGCCCGGGAGGTTGGGAGACCCAGTACTTC.

The chain is built from TRBV9 and TRBJ1-6, with unresolved D. Germline values: CDR1 SGDLS, CDR2 YYNGEE. Trimming removed 0 bases at V and 10 bases at J, with 11 bases between. There are 14 residues in the CDR3. CDR3 loop: CASSVERAGSPLHF. CDR3 DNA sequence: TGTGCCAGCAGCGTAGAGAGGGCTGGGTCACCCCTCCACTTT.